This is a list of T cell receptor beta chains from one sample in a study of early T cells in non-severe SARS-CoV-2 infection. From the 5' RACE reads, TCRdb called clonotypes with MiXCR, one entry per CDR3 protein. Among around 50,000 distinct CDR3 sequences, roughly 6.5% were seen once, and the ten largest hold less than 5%. The sequencing input was whole blood. The receptors come from an adult who was a healthcare worker with PCR-confirmed SARS-CoV-2 infection or an uninfected control (not recorded which). CDR3s include the opening cysteine and the closing phenylalanine or tryptophan. Fields, in order: J gene, D gene, V gene, clone size, CDR3 DNA, CDR3 protein. A D gene is named only where the DNA matches it firmly. Clone size is given for some rows only: seen once, a few or many times, or a class if the clone is expanded.

J: TRBJ1-3; D: -; V: TRBV6-5; size: few; DNA: TGTGCCAGCAGTTACTCTAGGGGAAACACCATATATTTT; CDR3: CASSYSRGNTIYF
J: TRBJ2-7; D: -; V: TRBV5-6; size: many; DNA: TGTGCCAGCAGCTTGGCGGACGGAAACGCCCTGTACTTC; CDR3: CASSLADGNALYF
J: TRBJ2-1; D: TRBD2; V: TRBV20-1; size: many; DNA: TGCAGTGCCTCCGGGACTAGCGGGGCGGATGAGCAGTTCTTC; CDR3: CSASGTSGADEQFF
J: TRBJ2-3; D: TRBD2; V: TRBV7-8; size: -; DNA: TGTGCCAGCAGCCTACCATCTAGCGGGGGGGAAGTGGCAGATACGCAGTATTTT; CDR3: CASSLPSSGGEVADTQYF
J: TRBJ2-3; D: TRBD2; V: TRBV11-3; size: many; DNA: TGTGCCAGCAGCCGAGGGACTAGCGGGGCCCTCACAGATACGCAGTATTTT; CDR3: CASSRGTSGALTDTQYF
J: TRBJ1-2; D: -; V: TRBV11-2; size: few; DNA: TGTGCCAGCAGTGAGCTTTCGATTAGCTACACCTTC; CDR3: CASSELSISYTF
J: TRBJ1-1; D: TRBD1; V: TRBV24-1; size: few; DNA: TGTGCCACCAGTGATACCCCCGGGACAGGGAAGAACACTGAAGCTTTCTTT; CDR3: CATSDTPGTGKNTEAFF
J: TRBJ1-1; D: -; V: TRBV3-1; size: few; DNA: TGTGCCAGCAGCCAAGAGTTCGGCACTATGAACACTGAAGCTTTCTTT; CDR3: CASSQEFGTMNTEAFF
J: TRBJ2-6; D: -; V: TRBV5-1; size: few; DNA: TGCGCCAGCACCGCTTGGGTCTCTGGGGCCAACGTCCTGACTTTC; CDR3: CASTAWVSGANVLTF
J: TRBJ2-7; D: -; V: TRBV9; size: -; DNA: TGTGCCAGCAGCGTAGAGGGGGAGGGTATCTACGAGCAGTACTTC; CDR3: CASSVEGEGIYEQYF
J: TRBJ2-7; D: -; V: TRBV11-2; size: few; DNA: TGTGCCAGCAGCTTGGGGGCGGTCTACGAGCAGTACTTC; CDR3: CASSLGAVYEQYF
J: TRBJ2-3; D: TRBD2; V: TRBV20-1; size: many; DNA: TGCAGTGCTAGCAAAACCGGGACTAGCGGCACAGATACGCAGTATTTT; CDR3: CSASKTGTSGTDTQYF
J: TRBJ2-5; D: TRBD2; V: TRBV4-3; size: many; DNA: TGCGCCAGCAGCCAAGGAGCGGGGGGACAAGAGACCCAGTACTTC; CDR3: CASSQGAGGQETQYF
J: TRBJ1-1; D: TRBD1; V: TRBV29-1; size: many; DNA: TGCAGCGGCTCCAACACAGGGGGAGGTACTGAAGCTTTCTTT; CDR3: CSGSNTGGGTEAFF
J: TRBJ2-4; D: -; V: TRBV11-2; size: -; DNA: TGTGCCAGCAGCCCGACAGCAGCCAAAAACATTCAGTACTTC; CDR3: CASSPTAAKNIQYF
J: TRBJ1-1; D: TRBD1; V: TRBV2; size: -; DNA: TGTGCCTCACGACAGGGGGCTGAAGCTTTCTTT; CDR3: CASRQGAEAFF
J: TRBJ2-7; D: -; V: TRBV6-2/TRBV6-3; size: few; DNA: TGTGCCAGCAGCAGACTCCTTTCGAACTACGAGCAGTACTTC; CDR3: CASSRLLSNYEQYF
J: TRBJ2-5; D: -; V: TRBV10-1; size: few; DNA: TGCGCCAGCAGTGAGTCCCCGGCAGAGACCCAGTACTTC; CDR3: CASSESPAETQYF
J: TRBJ2-7; D: -; V: TRBV6-6; size: many; DNA: TGTGCCAGCAGTTTTGTCGGAGGCGGCTACGAGCAGTACTTC; CDR3: CASSFVGGGYEQYF
J: TRBJ1-6; D: -; V: TRBV5-1; size: -; DNA: TGCGCCAGCACCACTCTCTCGGCGGGGGAATCACCCCTCCACTTT; CDR3: CASTTLSAGESPLHF
J: TRBJ1-5; D: TRBD1; V: TRBV28; size: few; DNA: TGTGCCAGCTATGGACAGGGGTTTGATCAGCCCCAGCATTTT; CDR3: CASYGQGFDQPQHF
J: TRBJ1-1; D: -; V: TRBV15; size: -; DNA: TGTGCCACCAGCAGAGCCGGGGAAGGGGCAGCTTTCTTT; CDR3: CATSRAGEGAAFF
J: TRBJ2-7; D: TRBD2; V: TRBV19; size: -; DNA: TGTGCCAGTAGTATCGGGACTAGCGGGGGGGGAAGCTACGAGCAGTACTTC; CDR3: CASSIGTSGGGSYEQYF
J: TRBJ1-3; D: -; V: TRBV29-1; size: few; DNA: TGCAGCGTTGTAAAAGGGGCTGGAAACACCATATATTTT; CDR3: CSVVKGAGNTIYF
J: TRBJ2-3; D: -; V: TRBV13; size: -; DNA: TGTGCCAGCAGCCCACGCGAAGATACGCAGTATTTT; CDR3: CASSPREDTQYF
J: TRBJ1-1; D: -; V: TRBV12-3/TRBV12-4; size: many; DNA: TGTGCCAGCTCACTACAGGGCAACACTGAAGCTTTCTTT; CDR3: CASSLQGNTEAFF
J: TRBJ2-2; D: -; V: TRBV5-6; size: many; DNA: TGTGCCAGCAGGCCGCCGGGTTCGAACACCGGGGAGCTGTTTTTT; CDR3: CASRPPGSNTGELFF
J: TRBJ2-1; D: -; V: TRBV10-3; size: few; DNA: TGTGCCATCAGTGAAGTTAGCAGCACCTACAATGAGCAGTTCTTC; CDR3: CAISEVSSTYNEQFF
J: TRBJ1-5; D: -; V: TRBV30; size: many; DNA: TGTGCCTGGAGTATTCGGAACAGTCCGCATCAGCCCCAGCATTTT; CDR3: CAWSIRNSPHQPQHF
J: TRBJ2-7; D: TRBD2; V: TRBV6-5; size: many; DNA: TGTGCCAGCAGTTACGAGCCTAGCGGGTCCTACGAGCAGTACTTC; CDR3: CASSYEPSGSYEQYF
J: TRBJ2-1; D: -; V: TRBV4-3; size: many; DNA: TGCGCCAGCAGACGTACCGTTCACGATGAGCAGTTCTTC; CDR3: CASRRTVHDEQFF
J: TRBJ2-2; D: -; V: TRBV5-1; size: -; DNA: TGCGCCAGCAGCTCCGGGGACCTTCCTGACCCCGGGGAGCTGTTTTTT; CDR3: CASSSGDLPDPGELFF
J: TRBJ1-1; D: -; V: TRBV20-1; size: many; DNA: TGCAGTGCTAGGGATACCGGGGGGCCGGTCACTGAAGCTTTCTTT; CDR3: CSARDTGGPVTEAFF
J: TRBJ1-1; D: -; V: TRBV7-2; size: many; DNA: TGTGCCAGCAGCCGCGACAGGCCGAACACTGAAGCTTTCTTT; CDR3: CASSRDRPNTEAFF
J: TRBJ2-5; D: -; V: TRBV3-1; size: many; DNA: TGTGCCAGCAGCACCAGGGGGGAAGAGACCCAGTACTTC; CDR3: CASSTRGEETQYF
J: TRBJ2-7; D: -; V: TRBV3-1; size: many; DNA: TGTGCCAGCAGCGAACAGGGCTACGAGCAGTACTTC; CDR3: CASSEQGYEQYF
J: TRBJ1-2; D: -; V: TRBV19; size: many; DNA: TGTGCCAGTAGTATATTTGGGACCTCAGACCATGGCTACACCTTC; CDR3: CASSIFGTSDHGYTF
J: TRBJ1-6; D: -; V: TRBV2; size: many; DNA: TGTGCCAGCAGTGACAGCAGATTTTACAATTCACCCCTCCACTTT; CDR3: CASSDSRFYNSPLHF
J: TRBJ2-4; D: -; V: TRBV7-6; size: many; DNA: TGTGCCAGCAGCTTAGCGGGGACCGCAAACATTCAGTACTTC; CDR3: CASSLAGTANIQYF
J: TRBJ2-7; D: TRBD1; V: TRBV6-2/TRBV6-3; size: many; DNA: TGTGCCAGCAGGACGGACAGGGCTGCCTACGAGCAGTACTTC; CDR3: CASRTDRAAYEQYF
J: TRBJ1-1; D: -; V: TRBV5-1; size: few; DNA: TGCGCCAGCAGCCCAAGGACAGACAACACTGAAGCTTTCTTT; CDR3: CASSPRTDNTEAFF
J: TRBJ1-3; D: TRBD1; V: TRBV6-6; size: many; DNA: TGTGCCAGCAGTTACAACAGGGGGACCGGAAACACCATATATTTT; CDR3: CASSYNRGTGNTIYF
J: TRBJ2-5; D: -; V: TRBV24-1; size: -; DNA: TGTGCCGTAGGGGACATCTCTGGACAGACCCAGTACTTC; CDR3: CAVGDISGQTQYF
J: TRBJ1-4; D: -; V: TRBV19; size: -; DNA: TGTGCCAGTGCCGGGCCGAACGAAGAAAAACTGTTTTTT; CDR3: CASAGPNEEKLFF
J: TRBJ2-2; D: -; V: TRBV11-2; size: -; DNA: TGTGCCAGCAGCTTAGTTCGAGGCGGGGAGCTGTTTTTT; CDR3: CASSLVRGGELFF
J: TRBJ1-1; D: -; V: TRBV7-6; size: -; DNA: TGTGCCAGCAGACCTACCCAGAACACTGAAGCTTTCTTT; CDR3: CASRPTQNTEAFF
J: TRBJ2-3; D: -; V: TRBV5-6; size: -; DNA: TGTGCCAGCAGCTTGGTTGTGGCGGGGGATACGCAGTATTTT; CDR3: CASSLVVAGDTQYF
J: TRBJ2-5; D: TRBD2; V: TRBV30; size: many; DNA: TGTGCCTGGACACGGGGACTAGCGTCAGAGACCCAGTACTTC; CDR3: CAWTRGLASETQYF
J: TRBJ2-2; D: -; V: TRBV6-2/TRBV6-3; size: few; DNA: TGTGCCAGCAGTAGGGCTGGCTCGAACACCGGGGAGCTGTTTTTT; CDR3: CASSRAGSNTGELFF